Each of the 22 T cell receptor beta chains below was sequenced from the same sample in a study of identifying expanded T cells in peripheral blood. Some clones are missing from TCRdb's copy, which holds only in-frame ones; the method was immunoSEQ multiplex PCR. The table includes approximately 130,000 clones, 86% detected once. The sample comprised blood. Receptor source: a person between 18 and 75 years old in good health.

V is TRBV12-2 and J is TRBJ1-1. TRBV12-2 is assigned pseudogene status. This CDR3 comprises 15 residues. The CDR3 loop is CASRLLVREVTEAFF. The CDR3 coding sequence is TGTGCAAGTCGCTTACTAGTCAGGGAGGTCACTGAAGCTTTCTTT.

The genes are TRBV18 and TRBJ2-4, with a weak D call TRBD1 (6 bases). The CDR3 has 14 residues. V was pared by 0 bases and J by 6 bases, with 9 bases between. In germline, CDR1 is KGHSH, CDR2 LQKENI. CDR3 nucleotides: TGTGCCAGCTCACCACCGACAGGTCGAAACATTCAGTACTTC. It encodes CASSPPTGRNIQYF.

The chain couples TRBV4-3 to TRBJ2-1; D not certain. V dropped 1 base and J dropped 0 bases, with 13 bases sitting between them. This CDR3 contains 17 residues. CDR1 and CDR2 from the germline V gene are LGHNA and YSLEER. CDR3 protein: CASSQAPTASSYNEQFF. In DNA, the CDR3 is TGCGCCAGCAGCCAAGCCCCGACCGCAAGCTCCTACAATGAGCAGTTCTTC.

The CDR3 DNA reads as TGTGCCAGCAGCCAATACAGGGAATCCTGCTCTGGAAACACCATATATTTT. This translates into CASSQYRESCSGNTIYF. The chain employs TRBV11-3 and TRBJ1-3, with TRBD1 as a possible D gene (6 bases). V lost 5 bases to trimming and J lost 0 bases, with 17 bases between them. This CDR3 contains 17 residues. Germline V gene lookup returns CDR1 SGHNT and CDR2 YENEEA.

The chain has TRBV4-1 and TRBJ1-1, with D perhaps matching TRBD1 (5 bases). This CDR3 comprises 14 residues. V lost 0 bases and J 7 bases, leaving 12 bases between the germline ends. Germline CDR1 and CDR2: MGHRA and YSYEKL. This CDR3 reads CASSQDEGHSEAFF. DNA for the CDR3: TGCGCCAGCAGCCAAGATGAAGGACATAGTGAAGCTTTCTTT.

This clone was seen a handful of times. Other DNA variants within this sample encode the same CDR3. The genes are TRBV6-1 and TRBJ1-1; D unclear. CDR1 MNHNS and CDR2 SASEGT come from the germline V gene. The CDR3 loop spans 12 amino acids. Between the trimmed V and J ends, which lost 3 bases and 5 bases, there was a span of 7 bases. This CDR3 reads CASSEVGTEAFF. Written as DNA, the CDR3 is TGTGCCAGCAGTGAGGTGGGAACTGAAGCTTTCTTT.

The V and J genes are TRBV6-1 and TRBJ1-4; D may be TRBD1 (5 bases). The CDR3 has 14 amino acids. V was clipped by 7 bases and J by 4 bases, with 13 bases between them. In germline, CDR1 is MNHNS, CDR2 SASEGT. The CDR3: CASTDVGGNEKLFF. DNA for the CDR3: TGTGCCAGCACCGACGTGGGGGGTAATGAAAAACTGTTTTTT.

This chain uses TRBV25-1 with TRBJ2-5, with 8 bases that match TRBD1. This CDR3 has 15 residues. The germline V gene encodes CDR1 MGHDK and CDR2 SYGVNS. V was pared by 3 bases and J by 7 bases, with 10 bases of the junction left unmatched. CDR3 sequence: CASSDSMAGQGTQYF. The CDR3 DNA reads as TGTGCCAGCAGTGATTCCATGGCCGGACAGGGGACCCAGTACTTC. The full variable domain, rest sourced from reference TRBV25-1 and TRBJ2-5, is EADIYQTPRYLVIGTGKKITLECSQTMGHDKMYWYQQDPGMELHLIHYSYGVNSTEKGDLSSESTVSRIRTEHFPLTLESARPSHTSQYLCASSDSMAGQGTQYFGPGTRLLVL.

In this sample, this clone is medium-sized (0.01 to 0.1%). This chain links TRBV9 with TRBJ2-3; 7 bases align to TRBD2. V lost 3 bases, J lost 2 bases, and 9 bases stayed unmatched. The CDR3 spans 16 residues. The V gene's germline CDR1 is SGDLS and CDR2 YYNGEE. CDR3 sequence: CASSAHGTTVTDTQYF. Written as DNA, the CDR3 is TGTGCCAGCAGCGCCCACGGGACTACCGTCACAGATACGCAGTATTTT.

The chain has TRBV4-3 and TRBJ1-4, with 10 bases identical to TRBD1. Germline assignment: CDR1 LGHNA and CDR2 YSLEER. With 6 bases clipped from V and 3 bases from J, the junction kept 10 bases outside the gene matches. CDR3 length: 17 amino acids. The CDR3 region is CASRPGQGREANEKLFF. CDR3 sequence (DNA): TGCGCCAGCAGGCCGGGACAGGGGCGAGAGGCTAATGAAAAACTGTTTTTT.

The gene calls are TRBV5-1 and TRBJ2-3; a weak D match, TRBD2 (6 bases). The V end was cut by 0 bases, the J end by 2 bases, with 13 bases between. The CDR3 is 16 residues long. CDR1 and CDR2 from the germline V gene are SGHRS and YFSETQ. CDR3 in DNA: TGCGCCAGCAGCTTGGCTGCGCGGGGAACCACAGATACGCAGTATTTT. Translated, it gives CASSLAARGTTDTQYF.

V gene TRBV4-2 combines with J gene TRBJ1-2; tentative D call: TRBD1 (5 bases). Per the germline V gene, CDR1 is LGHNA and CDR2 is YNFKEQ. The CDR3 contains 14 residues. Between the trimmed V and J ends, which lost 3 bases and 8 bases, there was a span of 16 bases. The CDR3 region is CASSQADSVWGYTF. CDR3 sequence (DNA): TGTGCCAGCAGCCAGGCAGACAGTGTATGGGGCTACACCTTC.

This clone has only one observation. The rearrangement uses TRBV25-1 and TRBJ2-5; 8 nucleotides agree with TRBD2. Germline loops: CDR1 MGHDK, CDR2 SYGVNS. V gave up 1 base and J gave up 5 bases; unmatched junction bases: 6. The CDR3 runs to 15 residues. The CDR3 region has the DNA TGTGCCAGCAGTGAATGGGGCGGGGGGAAGGAGACCCAGTACTTC. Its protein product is CASSEWGGGKETQYF.

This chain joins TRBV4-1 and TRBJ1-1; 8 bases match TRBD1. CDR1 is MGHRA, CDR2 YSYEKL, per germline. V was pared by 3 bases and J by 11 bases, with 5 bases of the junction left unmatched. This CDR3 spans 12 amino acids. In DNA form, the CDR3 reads TGCGCCAGCAGCCACGGGACAGGTGGGGCTTTCTTT. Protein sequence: CASSHGTGGAFF.

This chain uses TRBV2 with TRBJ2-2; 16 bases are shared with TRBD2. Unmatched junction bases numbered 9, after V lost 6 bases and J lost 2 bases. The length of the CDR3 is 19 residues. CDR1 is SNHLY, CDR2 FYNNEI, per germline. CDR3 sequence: CASREPGLAGGTNTGELFF. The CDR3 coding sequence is TGTGCCAGCAGAGAGCCGGGACTAGCGGGGGGGACCAACACCGGGGAGCTGTTTTTT.

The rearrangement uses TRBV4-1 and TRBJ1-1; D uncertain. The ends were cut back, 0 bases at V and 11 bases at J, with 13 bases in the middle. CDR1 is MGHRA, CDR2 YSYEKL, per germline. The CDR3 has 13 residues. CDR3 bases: TGCGCCAGCAGCCAAGATCTCCACAGATCGGCTTTCTTT. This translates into CASSQDLHRSAFF.

CDR3 sequence reads: CASSERRTGANVLTF. The DNA for the CDR3 is TGTGCCAGCAGTGAAAGGAGAACGGGGGCCAACGTCCTGACTTTC. V gene TRBV2 combines with J gene TRBJ2-6; D uncertain. CDR3 length equals 15 residues. V was shortened by 2 bases and J by 4 bases, with 9 bases between the two germline ends. The germline V gene has CDR1 SNHLY and CDR2 FYNNEI. Supplemented by reference TRBV2 and TRBJ2-6, the full variable domain reads EPEVTQTPSHQVTQMGQEVILRCVPISNHLYFYWYRQILGQKVEFLVSFYNNEISEKSEIFDDQFSVERPDGSNFTLKIRSTKLEDSAMYFCASSERRTGANVLTFGAGSRLTVL.

CDR3 nucleotides: TGTGCCAGCAAAGCGGGGGCAATGAACACTGAAGCTTTCTTT. Translated, it gives CASKAGAMNTEAFF. The chain links TRBV6-6 to TRBJ1-1, with D tentatively TRBD1 (6 bases). The CDR3 covers 14 residues. Germline CDR1 and CDR2: MNHNY and SVGAGI (reference sequence). Trimming stripped 7 bases from V and 0 bases from J, with 12 bases between.

Here the CDR3 reads CASSAGLSMEYF. CDR3 DNA: TGTGCCAGCAGCGCCGGCCTCTCTATGGAGTATTTT. The chain recombines TRBV11-2 with TRBJ2-3; no reliable D call. Looked up from germline, CDR1 is SGHAT and CDR2 is FQNNGV. V lost 5 bases and J lost 13, with 16 bases in between. The CDR3 loop spans 12 amino acids.

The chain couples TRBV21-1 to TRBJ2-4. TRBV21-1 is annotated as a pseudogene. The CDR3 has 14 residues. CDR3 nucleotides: TGTGCCATCATACCTTGGGGTCCCAAAAACATTCAGTACTTC. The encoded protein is CAIIPWGPKNIQYF.

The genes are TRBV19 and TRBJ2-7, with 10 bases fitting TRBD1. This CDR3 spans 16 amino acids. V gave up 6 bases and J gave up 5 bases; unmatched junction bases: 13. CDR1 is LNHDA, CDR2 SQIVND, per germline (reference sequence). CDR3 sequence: CASRVGPGTGVDEQYF. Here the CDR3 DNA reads TGTGCCAGTAGAGTGGGACCCGGGACAGGGGTAGACGAGCAGTACTTC. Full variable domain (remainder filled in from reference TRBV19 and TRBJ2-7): DGGITQSPKYLFRKEGQNVTLSCEQNLNHDAMYWYRQDPGQGLRLIYYSQIVNDFQKGDIAEGYSVSREKKESFPLTVTSAQKNPTAFYLCASRVGPGTGVDEQYFGPGTRLTVT.

The CDR3 sequence: CASSQGTGDTEAFF. The CDR3 DNA is TGCGCCAGCAGCCAAGGGACAGGGGACACTGAAGCTTTCTTT. The gene calls are TRBV4-3 and TRBJ1-1, with 9 bases fitting TRBD1. The germline V gene has CDR1 LGHNA and CDR2 YSLEER. CDR3 length: 14 residues. The trim removed 1 base at V and 3 bases at J, leaving 0 bases unmatched.